These 26 T cell receptor beta chains originate from one sample sequenced in a study of blood T cell repertoires in COVID-19. TCRdb keeps only in-frame clones here, not all; method: immunoSEQ multiplex PCR. Seen here are some 180,000 clones, about 85% observed once, and the top ten hold 7.5% to 9.5%. Sequenced material: peripheral blood. The receptors originated from a woman aged 55-70 years with acute or convalescent COVID-19.

The V call is TRBV28, the J call TRBJ2-1; 8 bases are shared with TRBD1. Germline assignment: CDR1 MDHEN and CDR2 SYDVKM. This CDR3 has 14 residues. V trimming: 5 bases; J trimming: 8 bases; junction bases outside the gene matches: 8. CDR3 amino acids: CASSQGARADEQFF. CDR3 sequence (DNA): TGTGCCAGCAGTCAGGGGGCCAGGGCGGATGAGCAGTTCTTC.

This clone was seen a handful of times. The chain employs TRBV7-8 and TRBJ1-4; no clear D gene. Trimming removed 3 bases from V and 10 bases from J, with 9 bases in between. CDR1 SGHVS and CDR2 FQNEAQ come from the germline V gene. The CDR3 length is 12 residues. The CDR3 DNA reads TGTGCCAGCAGCTTGGAGGGAGGAAAACTGTTTTTT. Amino acids: CASSLEGGKLFF.

The chain carries TRBV5-4 and TRBJ2-4; D perhaps matches TRBD1 (6 bases). The CDR3 runs to 15 residues. The germline V gene has CDR1 SGHNT and CDR2 YYREEE (reference sequence). Trimming took off 3 bases at V and 0 bases at J, with 10 bases between the two ends. The DNA for the CDR3 is TGTGCCAGCAGCTCAGGGGACCTAGCCAAAAACATTCAGTACTTC. This encodes CASSSGDLAKNIQYF.

This clone was recorded only once. This chain connects TRBV25-1 to TRBJ2-7; 12 bases agree with TRBD2. The V gene end was trimmed by 6 bases and the J gene end by 4 bases; junction bases not matched to a gene: 1. Germline lookup yields CDR1 MGHDK and CDR2 SYGVNS. The CDR3 contains 13 residues. CDR3 sequence (DNA): TGTGCCAGCAGGACTAGCGGGAGTTACGAGCAGTACTTC. Encoded protein: CASRTSGSYEQYF.

The chain employs TRBV30 and TRBJ1-1; D gene unclear. V was shortened by 0 bases and J by 2 bases, with 7 bases between the two germline ends. CDR3 length: 13 residues. Germline CDR1 reads GTSNPN; CDR2 reads SVGIG (reference sequence). The CDR3: CAWSVGVNTEAFF. The CDR3 bases are TGTGCCTGGAGTGTGGGAGTTAACACTGAAGCTTTCTTT.

The J gene is TRBJ2-1, the V gene TRBV10-3, with TRBD2 identical over 9 bases. V was pared by 3 bases and J by 15 bases, with 18 bases of the junction left unmatched. CDR1 ENHRY and CDR2 SYGVKD come from the germline V gene. The CDR3 runs 16 residues. The CDR3 is CAISEDRGRAFVVRFF. The CDR3 bases are TGTGCCATCAGTGAAGATCGCGGGAGGGCGTTCGTGGTGCGGTTCTTC.

The gene calls are TRBV5-4 and TRBJ1-2; tentatively, D is TRBD1 (5 bases). Trimming cost V 3 bases and J 2 bases, with 11 bases left between them. The CDR3 totals 14 residues. Germline V gene data show CDR1 as SGHNT and CDR2 as YYREEE (reference sequence). For the CDR3, the DNA is TGTGCCAGCAGCTCCAGGGAGGCGAACTATGGCTACACCTTC. Amino acids: CASSSREANYGYTF.

The CDR3 DNA reads as TGTGCCAGCAGTGCAGGCTTGCTAGCGGGAGGTTCCTACAATGAGCAGTTCTTC. Amino acids: CASSAGLLAGGSYNEQFF. The chain combines TRBV6-1 with TRBJ2-1; 11 bases match TRBD2. There are 18 residues in the CDR3. Trimming at V came to 4 bases and at J to 1 base, leaving 9 bases not matched to a gene. Germline CDR1 is MNHNS and CDR2 is SASEGT.

V is TRBV3-1 (or the pseudogene TRBV3-2) and J is TRBJ2-1; 10 bases match TRBD2. Germline V gene sequence: CDR1 LGHDT, CDR2 YNNKEL (reference sequence). This CDR3 contains 14 residues. The trim removed 11 bases at V and 4 bases at J, leaving 8 bases unmatched. The CDR3 loop is CASHLAGEYNEQFF. The CDR3 DNA reads as TGTGCCTCTCACCTAGCGGGAGAATACAATGAGCAGTTCTTC.

V usage is TRBV24-1 and J usage is TRBJ2-3; 7 bases are a match to TRBD2. The CDR3 is made up of 15 amino acids. V was pared by 1 base and J by 0 bases, with 0 bases of the junction left unmatched. From germline, CDR1 is KGHDR and CDR2 SFDVKD. DNA for the CDR3: TGTGCCACCAGTGATTTTAGCGGGAGCACAGATACGCAGTATTTT. Amino acid sequence: CATSDFSGSTDTQYF.

The chain has TRBV6-5 and TRBJ1-4, with 8 bases fitting TRBD1. The CDR3 spans 16 residues. Germline V lookup: CDR1 MNHEY, CDR2 SVGAGI. The junction had 16 bases not matched to a gene; V was cut back by 2 bases and J by 14 bases. The CDR3 bases are TGTGCCAGCAGTTACCAGGCAGGGGGCGGTGAAAAACGGCTGTTTTTT. Translating it yields CASSYQAGGGEKRLFF.

CDR3 loop: CASSLVAGGPGTQYF. The CDR3 bases are TGTGCCAGCAGCTTGGTAGCGGGAGGGCCGGGGACCCAGTACTTC. This sequence joins TRBV5-6 and TRBJ2-5, with 11 bases fitting TRBD2. V lost 0 bases to trimming and J lost 7 bases; unmatched junction nucleotides: 5. Germline CDR1 reads SGHDT; CDR2 reads YYEEEE. The CDR3 has 15 amino acids.

J is TRBJ2-1 and V is TRBV11-2, with 7 bases matching TRBD2. CDR1 is SGHAT and CDR2 is FQNNGV in the germline V gene. Germline trimming cut 2 bases from V and 7 bases from J; bases unmatched to any gene: 14. The CDR3 runs to 17 residues. CDR3 in amino acids: CASSLRRGDAGANEQFF. CDR3 coding DNA: TGTGCCAGCAGCTTAAGGAGAGGGGATGCGGGAGCAAATGAGCAGTTCTTC.

At least ten counts were recorded for this clone. V is TRBV6-6 and J is TRBJ1-1; D is possibly TRBD1 (6 bases). Per the germline V gene, CDR1 is MNHNY and CDR2 is SVGAGI (reference sequence). This CDR3 has 14 amino acids. Trimming stripped 7 bases from V and 6 bases from J, with 18 bases between. The CDR3 loop is CASKTGGGRPEAFF. In nucleotides, the CDR3 is TGTGCCAGCAAAACGGGGGGGGGCAGGCCTGAAGCTTTCTTT.

The chain couples TRBV5-1 to TRBJ2-5; 10 positions match TRBD1. J was trimmed by 4 bases and V by 2 bases; bases with no gene match: 8. CDR1 is SGHRS, CDR2 YFSETQ, per germline. The CDR3 loop spans 16 amino acids. The CDR3 loop reads CASSFTPGQGRETQYF. The CDR3 DNA is TGCGCCAGCAGCTTTACCCCGGGACAGGGGAGAGAGACCCAGTACTTC.

This clone was seen a few times. The genes are TRBV6-1 and TRBJ2-1; maybe TRBD2 (6 bases). Germline lookup yields CDR1 MNHNS and CDR2 SASEGT. The CDR3 has 16 amino acids. The V gene lost 1 base and the J gene lost 9 bases, with 19 bases spanning the gap. The CDR3 nucleotides read TGTGCCAGCAGTGAAGAGAGGGTAGCGGTCGGGGGTGAGCAGTTCTTC. The encoded protein is CASSEERVAVGGEQFF.

A word on this clone: A junction boundary mismatches the germline segment, possibly from a read error. This chain connects TRBV6-5 to TRBJ1-5; D remains ambiguous. The CDR3 extends over 14 amino acids. CDR1 is MNHEY and CDR2 is SVGAGI in the germline V gene. The CDR3 DNA is TGTGTCAGCAGTTACGATGGGTCCTTCGGGGCCCAGCATTTT. Residues: CVSSYDGSFGAQHF.

The genes are TRBV27 and TRBJ2-2; a possible D gene is TRBD2 (7 bases). The CDR3 length is 13 residues. The germline V gene has CDR1 MNHEY and CDR2 SMNVEV (reference sequence). V lost 2 bases and J lost 8, with 9 bases in between. CDR3 sequence: CASSLRGGGELFF. The CDR3 nucleotides are TGTGCCAGCAGTTTAAGGGGGGGTGGGGAGCTGTTTTTT.

The chain is built from TRBV19 and TRBJ2-6; possible D gene TRBD1, 6 bases. CDR1 and CDR2 from the germline V gene are LNHDA and SQIVND (reference sequence). V lost 3 bases, J lost 0 bases, and 12 bases lay in between. This CDR3 has 17 residues. CDR3 in amino acids: CASSMTGTLSGANVLTF. CDR3 DNA sequence: TGTGCCAGTAGTATGACAGGAACCCTCTCTGGGGCCAACGTCCTGACTTTC.

This sequence joins TRBV6-5 and TRBJ1-3, with a tentative D call TRBD1 (5 bases). Germline V gene data show CDR1 as MNHEY and CDR2 as SVGAGI. The CDR3 sequence is 15 residues long. Trimming removed 10 bases from V and 0 bases from J, with 16 bases in between. This CDR3 reads CATWTRTNSGNTIYF. Written as DNA, the CDR3 is TGTGCCACCTGGACAAGAACGAACTCTGGAAACACCATATATTTT.

The J gene is TRBJ2-2, the V gene TRBV6-5, with D hard to call. The CDR3 length is 12 residues. The V end was cut by 7 bases, the J end by 4 bases, with 7 bases between. Germline V CDR1 and CDR2: MNHEY, SVGAGI. CDR3 DNA sequence: TGTGCCAGCACTCGCAGCACCGGGGAGCTGTTTTTT. This gives the protein CASTRSTGELFF.

This chain joins TRBV21-1 and TRBJ2-3; TRBD2, the D gene given by the table, was not confirmed from the DNA. TRBV21-1 is reported as a pseudogene. The CDR3 covers 16 residues. The CDR3 here is CASSNGLLQGTDTQYF. CDR3 nucleotides: TGTGCCAGCAGCAACGGACTCCTCCAAGGCACAGATACGCAGTATTTT.

This clone was recorded only once. The chain couples TRBV5-4 to TRBJ1-2; the D gene is possibly TRBD1 (6 bases). This CDR3 is 16 amino acids long. In germline, CDR1 is SGHNT, CDR2 YYREEE (reference sequence). Trimming stripped 4 bases from V and 4 bases from J, with 20 bases between. The CDR3 DNA reads TGTGCCAGCAGCCCCCCGCAGACAGGCTTGTCCTATGGCTACACCTTC. It yields the protein CASSPPQTGLSYGYTF. The variable domain in full, with the rest retrieved from reference TRBV5-4 and TRBJ1-2, is ETGVTQSPTHLIKTRGQQVTLRCSSQSGHNTVSWYQQALGQGPQFIFQYYREEENGRGNFPPRFSGLQFPNYSSELNVNALELDDSALYLCASSPPQTGLSYGYTFGSGTRLTVV.

V is TRBV24-1 and J is TRBJ1-5, with D perhaps TRBD1 (6 bases). Trimming stripped 6 bases from V and 1 base from J, with 12 bases between. Germline V lookup: CDR1 KGHDR, CDR2 SFDVKD. CDR3 length: 15 residues. This chain's CDR3 is CATSLSGESNQPQHF. As DNA, the CDR3 is TGTGCCACCAGTCTTTCAGGGGAAAGCAATCAGCCCCAGCATTTT.

This clone appeared a single time. The chain links TRBV7-9 to TRBJ1-1, with TRBD1 matching 10 bases. V gave up 5 bases and J gave up 4 bases; unmatched junction bases: 1. The CDR3 has 13 residues. CDR1 and CDR2 (germline): SEHNR, FQNEAQ (reference sequence). The CDR3 protein is CASSDRGPTEAFF. In DNA form, the CDR3 reads TGTGCCAGCAGCGACAGGGGGCCCACTGAAGCTTTCTTT.

This clone was observed once. The chain combines TRBV7-3 with TRBJ2-2; 7 bases match TRBD2. CDR1 is SGHTA, CDR2 FQGTGA, per germline. J was trimmed by 7 bases and V by 4 bases; bases with no gene match: 6. This CDR3 spans 14 amino acids. In DNA form, the CDR3 reads TGTGCCAGCAGCTCGGGAGGCCAGGGCGGGGAGCTGTTTTTT. Encoded protein: CASSSGGQGGELFF.